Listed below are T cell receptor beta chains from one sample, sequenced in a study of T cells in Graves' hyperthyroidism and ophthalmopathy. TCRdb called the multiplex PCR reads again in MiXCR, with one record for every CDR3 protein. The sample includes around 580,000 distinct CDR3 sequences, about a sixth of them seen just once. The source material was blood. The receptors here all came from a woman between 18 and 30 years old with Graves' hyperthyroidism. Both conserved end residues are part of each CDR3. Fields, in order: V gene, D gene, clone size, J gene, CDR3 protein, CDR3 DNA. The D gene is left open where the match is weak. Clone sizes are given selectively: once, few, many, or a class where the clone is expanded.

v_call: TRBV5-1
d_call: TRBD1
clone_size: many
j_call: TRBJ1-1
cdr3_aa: CASSHGQGAYAFF
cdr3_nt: TGCGCCAGCAGCCATGGACAGGGGGCGTATGCTTTCTTT

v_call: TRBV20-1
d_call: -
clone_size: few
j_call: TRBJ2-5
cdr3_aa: CSARPPVPTQETQYF
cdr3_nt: TGCAGTGCTAGGCCCCCTGTTCCGACACAAGAGACCCAGTACTTC

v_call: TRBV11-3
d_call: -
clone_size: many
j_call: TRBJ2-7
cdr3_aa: CASSFGVEQYF
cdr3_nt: TGTGCCAGCAGCTTTGGGGTCGAGCAGTACTTC

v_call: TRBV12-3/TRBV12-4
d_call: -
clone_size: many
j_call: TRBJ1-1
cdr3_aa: CASSMSGAGTEAFF
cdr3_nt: TGTGCCAGCAGTATGTCAGGGGCAGGGACTGAAGCTTTCTTT

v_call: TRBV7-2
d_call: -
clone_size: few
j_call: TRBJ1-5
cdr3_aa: CASSYYQGSNQPQHF
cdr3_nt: TGTGCCAGCAGCTATTACCAGGGTAGTAATCAGCCCCAGCATTTT

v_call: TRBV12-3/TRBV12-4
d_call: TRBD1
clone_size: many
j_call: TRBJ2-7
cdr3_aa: CASSLQRGPYEQYF
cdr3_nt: TGTGCCAGCAGTTTACAGAGGGGGCCCTACGAGCAGTACTTC

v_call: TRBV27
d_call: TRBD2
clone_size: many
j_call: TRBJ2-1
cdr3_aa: CASSPGFASGRGDEQFF
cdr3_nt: TGTGCCAGCAGTCCCGGTTTCGCCAGCGGGAGGGGAGATGAGCAGTTCTTC

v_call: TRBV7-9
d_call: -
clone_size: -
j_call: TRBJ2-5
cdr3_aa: CASSQETQEMGETQYF
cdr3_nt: TGTGCCAGCAGCCAAGAGACACAGGAGATGGGAGAGACCCAGTACTTC

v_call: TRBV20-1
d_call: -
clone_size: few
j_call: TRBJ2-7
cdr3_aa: CSASRAGARYEQYF
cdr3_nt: TGCAGTGCTAGTCGCGCGGGGGCCCGTTACGAGCAGTACTTC

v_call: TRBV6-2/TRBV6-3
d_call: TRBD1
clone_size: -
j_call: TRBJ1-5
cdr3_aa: CASSYPGQGAYSNQPRHF
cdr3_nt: TGTGCCAGCAGTTACCCGGGACAGGGGGCTTATAGCAATCAGCCCCGGCATTTT